The clone carrying this T cell receptor beta chain was recorded a few times. Its matching antigen is unknown. A universal primer site arose from template switching, and cDNA bore unique molecular identifiers. TCRdb ran MiXCR on the 5' RACE reads and lists one entry per CDR3 protein. The top ten hold about 0.99% of the sample, which has 500,000 or so distinct CDR3 sequences, 20% to 25% seen once. This record comes from a study of identical twins. The germline V and J ends were trimmed by 6 bases and 8 bases, with 16 bases remaining between them. The CDR3 extends over 13 amino acids. Overall study findings and caveats: Twin-shared out-of-frame alpha sequences were enriched for low generation probability. Fewer insertions characterized abundant cord blood beta clonotypes, whereas memory repertoires showed none.

This same sample was also part of a study on T cells expressing NK-cell markers. That report notes: Several donors likewise had their CD3+CD56-NKG2C+ fraction led by these clonotypes.

The chain is built from TRBV12-3 or TRBV12-4 and TRBJ1-2, with D possibly TRBD1 on 5 matching bases. The sequenced material came from CD4+ T cells sorted from blood. The receptor was isolated from a woman aged 18-29 years in good health. CDR3 DNA sequence: TGTGCCAGCAGCCCTCAGGGAAGCAGGGGCTACACCTTC. It specifies CASSPQGSRGYTF.